The TCR beta chain under discussion was sequenced for a study of T cell responses to AZD1222 COVID-19 vaccine (dated by TCRdb to about 2021). For the study in its entirety: AZD1222 recipients with second doses at about 4 weeks or about 12 weeks were pooled, because spike-specific TCR depth and breadth did not differ between schedules. A total of 233 trial participants underwent TCR sequencing, of whom about 210 received two doses of AZD1222 and about 26 received two doses of the MenACWY control vaccine. Trial participants were enrolled by age into subgroups of 18-55, 56-69 and 70-plus years, and roughly 160, 29 and 62 TCR-sequenced participants, respectively, were included in these subgroups.

What the work shows at the level of the full study, not this receptor alone: The whole spike protein was spanned by vaccine-associated CD4 TCRs, and dominant responses were seen in regions 160-218 and 743-854. Because no samples from the day 14 peak response were available, repertoires could be characterized only after the peak T cell response. In the small 56-69-year group, the increase in depth fell short of significance, most likely because of low power. Nearly half of unique spike-specific TCRs reportedly recognized epitopes outside regions mutated in the B.1.351 and B.1.1.7 variants. Conclusions about previously exposed vaccinees are limited, since just a handful of AZD1222 recipients were seropositive for SARS-CoV-2 at baseline. A significant rise in spike-specific TCR breadth and depth was observed after two AZD1222 doses relative to day 0 and relative to MenACWY recipients. Most participants were white British and females outnumbered males, and the authors suggested that clonal diversity may have been underestimated.

Regarding this clone: The clone's antigen remains unknown. The sample holds no much larger clone one base away, and base qualities are not on file.

The CDR3 covers 14 residues, taking in both the cysteine and the phenylalanine. CDR3 DNA is the only sequence kept; it has 42 bases, read in frame from the first base. According to the germline V gene, CDR1 reads LGHNA and CDR2 reads YSLEER. V gives up 4 bases and J gives up 5 bases, and the segment between their germline ends measures 9 bases. The CDR3 regions of human TCRbeta chains were subjected to immunosequencing. On the study's bioinformatics: Repertoire TCRs were matched against a reference library of SARS-CoV-2-specific TCRs generated with the MIRA antigen-specificity platform. Breadth meant the fraction of unique TCRs that were SARS-CoV-2-associated, whereas depth meant the fraction of total T cells that were SARS-CoV-2-associated. Each spike-specific TCR was assigned to its reactive spike region and to a CD4 or CD8 class using the MIRA data. Log10-transformed breadth and depth values were compared by one-way ANOVA with Sidak's multiple comparisons tests. In TCRdb, the immuneACCESS table is reduced to in-frame sequences with V and J assigned. These tables do not hold every clone; where another copy was compared, an unresolved V gene accounts for under half, and the others remain unexplained. The V and J calls and clone size are taken from that table; D and trimming were inferred from the DNA. Recorded for this sample are some 98,000 clones; 70% to 90% of them occurred a single time. About 14% of the sample is held by the ten biggest clonotypes.

What the time point label conveys for this sample: baseline before first vaccination. Vaccinee samples were obtained from the UK trials COV001 and COV002, which included a single-blind randomized controlled phase 2/3 trial of AZD1222 (ChAdOx1 nCoV-19) in healthy adults. For TCRbeta chain sequencing, PBMC samples were collected from trial participants at day 0 and at day 28 after the second dose. The sequence came from an adult in good health. Rearrangement joined TRBV4-3 to TRBJ1-6, with the D gene call left open. Material: peripheral blood, obtained on day 0 of AZD1222 vaccination. The nucleotide sequence is TGCGCCAGCAGCCCGGGAGCGCATAATTCACCCCTCCACTTT. It is translated as CASSPGAHNSPLHF.